This T cell receptor (beta chain) was sequenced in a study of shared clonotypes between healthy human individuals. With V trimmed by 4 bases and J by 3 bases, 6 bases remained unmatched. The germline V gene has CDR1 SQVTM and CDR2 ANQGSEA. There are 13 residues in the CDR3. For each subset, genomic DNA was distributed in equal portions over several immunoSEQ plates. The repertoire was sequenced with immunoSEQ multiplex PCR; TCRdb's copy has only in-frame clones and lacks some. This table holds some 800,000 clones, nearly 95% found once. A word on this clone: The antigen is not known.

General study results and limits: Rarefaction indicated that sorted-subset sequencing remained incomplete although depth was large. The study sampled only blood, and tissue repertoires likely differ. Generally, naive subsets (rather than memory subsets) showed larger estimated richness.

CD8 cells classed as naive were CD45RO-negative and positively selected for CCR7, excluding terminally differentiated effector memory CD45RA+ cells. The sample comprised naive CD8+ T cells sorted from blood. The source is a man under 40 in good health. The V gene is TRBV29-1, the J gene TRBJ2-7; TRBD2 aligns across 7 bases. Here the CDR3 DNA reads TGCAGCGTTGCCCCTAGCGGAGACTACGAGCAGTACTTC. It encodes CSVAPSGDYEQYF.